This T cell receptor (beta chain) was identified during a study of OX40 agonist ivuxolimab in advanced cancers. With regard to the full study: Ivuxolimab was a fully human IgG2 agonistic monoclonal antibody targeting the costimulatory receptor OX40 (CD134). The dose-escalation cohort was about 86% male with a mean age of around 62 years, ranging from about 23 to 85. The paper reports the monotherapy dose-escalation portion (N of about 50 patients) of the phase I ivuxolimab trial. The point of sequencing TCRbeta in the periphery was to test whether ivuxolimab changed TCR sequence diversity and drove clonal T-cell expansion. Partial responses occurred in three dose-escalation patients: two with cutaneous melanoma and one with hepatocellular carcinoma. Of the 50 to 55 dose-escalation patients, hepatocellular carcinoma was present in some 19, melanoma in roughly 15, renal cell carcinoma in 9 and head and neck cancer in 9. Intravenous ivuxolimab was administered to patients every 2 weeks at six dose levels: 0.01, 0.1, 0.3, 1.5, 3 and 10 mg/kg. Patients were allowed to have had prior anti-PD-1, anti-PD-L1 or anti-CTLA-4 therapy, and less than 45% of the dose-escalation patients had previously received checkpoint inhibitors. Study-wide findings and limitations: Low levels of normalized T-cell clonal expansion were also seen in some patients who did not respond. The antigen specificity of the peripheral T cells that underwent clonal expansion was not determined. In the 0.1-3.0 mg/kg groups, partial responders had among the lowest normalized peripheral clonal expansion, particularly in CD8+ T cells. On average, CD8+ T cells showed more expanded clones than CD4+ T cells after ivuxolimab. At doses of 0.1 to 3.0 mg/kg, clonal expansion of both CD4+ and CD8+ T cells in blood was seen between baseline and week 6.

Sequences SGDLS (CDR1) and YYNGEE (CDR2) are obtained from the germline V gene. The CDR3 covers 14 residues, taking in both the cysteine and the phenylalanine. CDR3 DNA is the only sequence kept; it has 42 bases, read in frame from the first base. V lost 0 bases and J lost 3 bases; the stretch between them is 9 bases long. Patients with autoimmune disease history or receiving systemic immunosuppression were excluded from the trial. Peripheral blood for TCR sequencing was drawn from every dose cohort at baseline, at cycle 4 day 1 and at cycle 7 day 1. Samples came from an open-label, multicenter, first-in-human phase I dose-escalation trial of ivuxolimab. The trial enrolled adults with locally advanced or metastatic head and neck squamous cell, hepatocellular, melanoma or renal cell carcinoma. Before TCR sequencing, CD4+ T cells and CD8+ T cells were sorted from peripheral blood as separate populations.

Genomic DNA was isolated from the sorted cells so that the TCRbeta CDR3 region could be sequenced. The immunoSEQ Assay was used for sequencing of TCRbeta CDR3 regions. Held by TCRdb, this immuneACCESS table contains in-frame sequences only and omits some clones. Under half of the omission traces to an unresolved V gene where checked; the cause of the rest is unknown. The sample table holds under 150,000 clones, of which approximately 90% were seen once. The ten most abundant clones make up around 1% of the sample. Comment on this clone: The antigen this receptor binds is unknown. Per-base quality was not reported, and no clone a single base away is much larger than it.

The chain is encoded by TRBV9 joined to TRBJ1-1; a confident D gene designation cannot be given. The sequence came from an adult with an advanced solid tumor such as melanoma, head and neck, liver or kidney cancer. The material was CD4+ or CD8+ T cells sorted from blood, obtained in a trial of the OX40 agonist ivuxolimab. The DNA sequence follows: TGTGCCAGCAGCGTAGTGAACCGGGACACTGAAGCTTTCTTT. This sequence encodes CASSVVNRDTEAFF. Supplemented by the reference TRBV9 and TRBJ1-1 proteins around the CDR3, the complete variable domain is DSGVTQTPKHLITATGQRVTLRCSPRSGDLSVYWYQQSLDQGLQFLIQYYNGEERAKGNILERFSAQQFPDLHSELNLSSLELGDSALYFCASSVVNRDTEAFFGQGTRLTVV.